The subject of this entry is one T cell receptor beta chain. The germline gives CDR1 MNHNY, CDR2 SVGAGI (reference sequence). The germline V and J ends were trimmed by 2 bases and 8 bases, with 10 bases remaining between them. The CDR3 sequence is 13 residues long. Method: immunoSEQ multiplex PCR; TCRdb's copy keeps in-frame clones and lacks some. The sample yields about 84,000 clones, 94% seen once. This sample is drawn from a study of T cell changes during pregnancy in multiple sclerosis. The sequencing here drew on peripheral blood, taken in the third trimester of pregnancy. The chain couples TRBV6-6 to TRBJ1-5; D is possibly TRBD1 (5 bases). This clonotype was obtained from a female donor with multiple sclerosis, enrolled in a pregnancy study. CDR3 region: CASSYGGFKPQHF. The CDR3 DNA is TGTGCCAGCAGTTACGGGGGGTTTAAGCCCCAGCATTTT.